The T cell receptor beta chain described here comes from a study of T cells in Graves' hyperthyroidism and ophthalmopathy. Study summary: Sampling of peripheral blood happened at initial diagnosis, prior to any treatment. Broader study findings: Prediction of ophthalmopathy progression came a median around 6.5 months pre-onset.

This clonotype was recorded at least ten times. The antigen is undetermined. Amplification of TCR beta CDR3 regions used RNA as the template. Initially, a first-round RT-PCR of the TCR CDR3 employed the HTBI primer set. One entry per CDR3 protein results from TCRdb running MiXCR on the multiplex PCR reads. The sample lists around 610,000 distinct CDR3 sequences, roughly 14% occurring once. CDR3 size: 16 residues. The germline V gene encodes CDR1 SGHRS and CDR2 YFSETQ. Trimming removed 1 base from V and 4 bases from J, with 17 bases in between. PBMCs came from 10 ml fresh peripheral blood. The sequenced sample consisted of blood. This clonotype was obtained from a woman in her thirties or forties with Graves' ophthalmopathy. The V gene is TRBV5-1, the J gene TRBJ1-1; maybe TRBD1 (6 bases). In nucleotides, the CDR3 is TGCGCCAGCAGCTTGACCCGGGGGCTGAGTGGCACTGAAGCTTTCTTT. It yields the protein CASSLTRGLSGTEAFF.